These 18 T cell receptor beta chains were all obtained from the same sample, sequenced in a study of blood T cell repertoires in COVID-19. The table came from immunoSEQ multiplex PCR; TCRdb's copy has only in-frame clones and leaves some out. The sample includes around 140,000 clones, about 88% seen only once; the top ten take 2% to 3%. Sample: PBMCs or T cells enriched from blood (not recorded which). The source is a man aged 40-49 years with acute COVID-19.

The gene calls are TRBV5-1 and TRBJ2-7; 8 nucleotides align to TRBD1. The CDR3 extends over 14 amino acids. V lost 2 bases to trimming and J lost 5 bases; unmatched junction nucleotides: 6. Germline CDR1 SGHRS, CDR2 YFSETQ. Here the CDR3 reads CASSFDRGSDEQYF. CDR3 bases: TGCGCCAGCAGCTTTGACAGGGGCAGCGACGAGCAGTACTTC.

This clone was recorded once. The chain recombines TRBV6-5 with TRBJ2-2, with D possibly matching TRBD2 (6 bases). The CDR3 runs 15 residues. Deletions cut 6 bases from V and 3 bases from J, with 14 bases between. CDR1 and CDR2 (germline): MNHEY, SVGAGI. The CDR3, as DNA: TGTGCCAGCAGCGGGACTCTTACCTACACCGGGGAGCTGTTTTTT. Its translation: CASSGTLTYTGELFF.

CDR3 nucleotide sequence: TGTGCCAGCAGGCTACAGGGTTCGGCCTACAATGAGCAGTTCTTC. It specifies CASRLQGSAYNEQFF. J is TRBJ2-1 and V is TRBV6-5; D may be TRBD1 (6 bases). Trimming left V 6 bases short and J 2 bases short, with 14 bases between. Germline loops: CDR1 MNHEY, CDR2 SVGAGI. The CDR3 sequence is 15 residues long.

V and J are TRBV5-1 and TRBJ1-2; perhaps TRBD1 as D (5 bases). Germline CDR1 and CDR2: SGHRS and YFSETQ. The CDR3 runs to 14 residues. V was pared by 0 bases and J by 7 bases, with 13 bases between. The CDR3 protein is CASSLEVGQGGYTF. CDR3 bases: TGCGCCAGCAGCTTGGAGGTAGGGCAGGGTGGCTACACCTTC.

This clone was observed a handful of times. The chain employs TRBV30 and TRBJ1-5; 12 bases align to TRBD1. This CDR3 has 15 residues. J gave up 4 bases and V 4 bases, and 5 bases lay outside the gene matches. Germline values: CDR1 GTSNPN, CDR2 SVGIG (reference sequence). CDR3 coding DNA: TGTGCCTGGAATCCGGGACAGGGGGCGAATCAGCCCCAGCATTTT. This translates into CAWNPGQGANQPQHF.

This clone was observed a handful of times. V and J are TRBV19 and TRBJ1-5; D unclear. The CDR3 spans 13 residues. Trimming took off 5 bases at V and 0 bases at J, with 5 bases between the two ends. From germline, CDR1 is LNHDA and CDR2 SQIVND (reference sequence). This chain's CDR3 is CASSASSNQPQHF. CDR3 coding DNA: TGTGCCAGTAGTGCCAGTAGCAATCAGCCCCAGCATTTT.

This CDR3 is CASSSGRGNEKLFF. In nucleotides, the CDR3 is TGCGCCAGCAGCTCCGGACGGGGAAACGAAAAACTGTTTTTT. The chain uses TRBV5-1 and TRBJ1-4; D call uncertain. V lost 3 bases and J 8 bases, leaving 14 bases between the germline ends. CDR1 SGHRS and CDR2 YFSETQ come from the germline V gene. The CDR3 extends over 14 amino acids.

The V and J genes are TRBV12-1 and TRBJ1-3. TRBV12-1 is a known pseudogene. The CDR3 loop spans 16 amino acids. CDR3 in DNA: TGTGCCAGCAGCTTTGTCCGGGGGAGGGGTGAAAACACCATATATTTT. Translation: CASSFVRGRGENTIYF.

The chain recombines TRBV7-9 with TRBJ1-6; TRBD1 agrees at 7 bases. CDR3 length equals 15 residues. Per the germline V gene, CDR1 is SEHNR and CDR2 is FQNEAQ (reference sequence). Germline trimming cut 1 base from V and 8 bases from J; bases unmatched to any gene: 5. The CDR3 is CASSLDGTAYSPLHF. The CDR3 DNA is TGTGCCAGCAGCTTAGATGGGACAGCCTATTCACCCCTCCACTTT.

J is TRBJ2-7 and V is TRBV7-9, with a weak D call TRBD2 (5 bases). The CDR3 is 16 residues long. CDR1 is SEHNR, CDR2 FQNEAQ, per germline (reference sequence). The V end lost 0 bases, the J end lost 5 bases, and 17 bases lay between the germline ends. The CDR3 sequence is CASSLAEAPPKDEQYF. The CDR3 DNA is TGTGCCAGCAGCTTAGCGGAGGCCCCCCCCAAGGACGAGCAGTACTTC.

V gene TRBV19 combines with J gene TRBJ1-1; 7 bases are a match to TRBD1. The CDR3 has 17 amino acids. V trimming: 4 bases; J trimming: 0 bases; junction bases outside the gene matches: 11. The germline CDR1 and CDR2 sequences are LNHDA and SQIVND (reference sequence). The CDR3 loop is CASSSYTGTDLNTEAFF. In DNA, the CDR3 is TGTGCCAGTAGTAGTTACACCGGGACAGACCTGAACACTGAAGCTTTCTTT.

V is TRBV7-6 and J is TRBJ2-3; tentatively, D is TRBD1 (6 bases). Trimming removed 0 bases at V and 3 bases at J, with 7 bases between. This CDR3 contains 14 residues. Per the germline V gene, CDR1 is SGHVS and CDR2 is FNYEAQ. Written as DNA, the CDR3 is TGTGCCAGCAGCTTAGCCGGGACAACAGATACGCAGTATTTT. Protein product: CASSLAGTTDTQYF.

This clone came up a few times. The genes are TRBV11-3 and TRBJ2-5, with 15 bases that match TRBD2. There are 16 residues in the CDR3. The V gene's germline CDR1 is SGHNT and CDR2 YENEEA. V was clipped by 1 base and J by 4 bases; unmatched bases: 1. The DNA of the CDR3 is TGTGCCAGCAGCTTAGGGACTAGCGGGGGGGCAGAGACCCAGTACTTC. This sequence encodes CASSLGTSGGAETQYF.

The chain joins TRBV5-1 to TRBJ1-5; 8 bases are a match to TRBD1. The CDR3 is 14 residues long. After removal of 2 bases from V and 5 bases from J, the junction contained 3 bases not matched to a gene. CDR1 is SGHRS, CDR2 YFSETQ, per germline. In DNA, the CDR3 is TGCGCCAGCAGCTTTGGGACAGGAGATCAGCCCCAGCATTTT. It specifies CASSFGTGDQPQHF.

V usage is TRBV25-1 and J usage is TRBJ2-1; 8 bases agree with TRBD2. The CDR3 has 15 residues. V shed 4 bases and J 2 bases; nucleotides not matched to a gene: 4. CDR1 is MGHDK, CDR2 SYGVNS, per germline. For the CDR3, the DNA is TGTGCCAGCAGTGCATATAGCGGGACCTACAATGAGCAGTTCTTC. It specifies CASSAYSGTYNEQFF.

This clone is a singleton in its sample. V is TRBV7-9 and J is TRBJ1-2, with D tentatively TRBD1 (6 bases). This CDR3 has 17 amino acids. Trimming pared 1 base from V and 7 bases from J, leaving 22 bases between. CDR1 SEHNR and CDR2 FQNEAQ come from the germline V gene (reference sequence). The CDR3 DNA reads TGTGCCAGCAGCTTAGACAGGGCGTCTTCCCTATCAAGTGGCTACACCTTC. Amino acid sequence: CASSLDRASSLSSGYTF.

This rearrangement joins TRBV6-5 to TRBJ1-3, with D possibly TRBD1 on 5 matching bases. Trimming removed 2 bases at V and 0 bases at J, with 11 bases between. CDR1 MNHEY and CDR2 SVGAGI come from the germline V gene. The CDR3 totals 16 residues. In nucleotides, the CDR3 is TGTGCCAGCAGTTACGAGACAGTGACCTCTGGAAACACCATATATTTT. It is translated as CASSYETVTSGNTIYF.

This clone appeared a few times. The gene calls are TRBV7-2 and TRBJ2-1; the D gene is possibly TRBD2 (6 bases). CDR1 is SGHTA and CDR2 is FQGNSA in the germline V gene. V lost 2 bases, J lost 4 bases, and 12 bases lay in between. The CDR3 is 15 residues long. The CDR3 loop is CASSLRTTSYNEQFF. As DNA, the CDR3 is TGTGCCAGCAGCTTAAGGACTACCTCGTACAATGAGCAGTTCTTC.